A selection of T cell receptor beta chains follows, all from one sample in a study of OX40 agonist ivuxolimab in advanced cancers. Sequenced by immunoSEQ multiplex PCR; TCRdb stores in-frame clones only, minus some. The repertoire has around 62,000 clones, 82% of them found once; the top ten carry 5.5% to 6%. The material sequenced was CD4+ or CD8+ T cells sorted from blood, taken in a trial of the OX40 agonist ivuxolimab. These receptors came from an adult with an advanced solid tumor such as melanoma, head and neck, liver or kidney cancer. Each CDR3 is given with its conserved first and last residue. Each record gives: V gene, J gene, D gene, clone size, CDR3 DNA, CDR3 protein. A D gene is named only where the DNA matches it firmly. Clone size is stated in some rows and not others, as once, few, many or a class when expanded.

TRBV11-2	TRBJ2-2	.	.	TGTGCCAGCAGCCGAGACAGGAGAACCACCGGGGAGCTGTTTTTT	CASSRDRRTTGELFF
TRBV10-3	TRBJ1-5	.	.	TGTGCCATCAGTGAGTCGACGGGATCTCAGCCCCAGCATTTT	CAISESTGSQPQHF
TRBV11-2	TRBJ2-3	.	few	TGTGCCAGCAGCTTAGAAGGGGATACGCAGTATTTT	CASSLEGDTQYF
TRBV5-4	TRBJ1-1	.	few	TGTGCCAGCACCAGGAAGGGGCGAGCGAACACTGAAGCTTTCTTT	CASTRKGRANTEAFF
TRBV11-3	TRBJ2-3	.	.	TGTGCCAGCAGCCGCGGATTCGGGACGGCTAGCACAGATACGCAGTATTTT	CASSRGFGTASTDTQYF
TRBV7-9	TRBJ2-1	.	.	TGTGCCAGCAGCTCCATGCCGGGACTTTTCTACAATGAGCAGTTCTTC	CASSSMPGLFYNEQFF
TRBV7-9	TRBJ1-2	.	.	TGTGCCAGCAGCTTAGATGGGGCTTCAAACTATGGCTACACCTTC	CASSLDGASNYGYTF
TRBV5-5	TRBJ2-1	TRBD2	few	TGTGCCAGCAGCCCTTTGGGGACTAGCGGATACAATGAGCAGTTCTTC	CASSPLGTSGYNEQFF
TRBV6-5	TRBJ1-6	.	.	TGTGCCAGCAGTTACGGGGGAGTTTCACCCCTCCACTTT	CASSYGGVSPLHF
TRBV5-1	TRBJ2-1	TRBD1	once	TGCGCCAGCAGCCGGGGCAGGGGGAACAGCTCCTACAATGAGCAGTTCTTC	CASSRGRGNSSYNEQFF
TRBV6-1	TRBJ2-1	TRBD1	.	TGTGCCAGCAACGACAGGGGGAGGGAGAATGAGCAGTTCTTC	CASNDRGRENEQFF
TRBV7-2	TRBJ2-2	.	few	TGTGCCAGCAGCTTAGTAACCGGGAACGGGGAGCTGTTTTTT	CASSLVTGNGELFF
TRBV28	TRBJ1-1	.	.	TGTGCCAGCAGTTTGGACCCCCATCATACCATGTTGAACACTGAAGCTTTCTTT	CASSLDPHHTMLNTEAFF
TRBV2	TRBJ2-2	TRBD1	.	TGTGCCACGCGACAGGGGGTCACCGGGGAGCTGTTTTTT	CATRQGVTGELFF
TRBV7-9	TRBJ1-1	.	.	TGTGCCAGCATCCTTGGGGCAAACACTGAAGCTTTCTTT	CASILGANTEAFF
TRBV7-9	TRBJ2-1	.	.	TGTGCCAGCAGCTTAGTGGGAGGGGGGAACAATGAGCAGTTCTTC	CASSLVGGGNNEQFF
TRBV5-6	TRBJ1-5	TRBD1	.	TGTGCCAGCAGCAAACAGGGGGCCCAACATCAGCCCCAGCATTTT	CASSKQGAQHQPQHF
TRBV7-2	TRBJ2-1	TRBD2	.	TGTGCCAGCAGCTGGACTAGCCTGGTCTATGAGCAGTTCTTC	CASSWTSLVYEQFF
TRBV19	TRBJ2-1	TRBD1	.	TGTGCCAGTAGTATACGGACAGGGGGCCATGAGCAGTTCTTC	CASSIRTGGHEQFF
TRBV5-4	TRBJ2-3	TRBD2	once	TGTGCCAGCAGCGCCCGGAGCGGGGGGCAGTCAGATACGCAGTATTTT	CASSARSGGQSDTQYF
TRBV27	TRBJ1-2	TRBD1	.	TGTGCCAGCAGTCCCGGGACAGGGAATGGCTACACCTTC	CASSPGTGNGYTF
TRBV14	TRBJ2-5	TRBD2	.	TGTGCCAGCAGCCAATCCGGTCGACTAGCGGGGAGGGAACAAGAGACCCAGTACTTC	CASSQSGRLAGREQETQYF
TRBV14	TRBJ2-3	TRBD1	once	TGTGCCAGCAGCCGTCGGACAGGGAGAGAGGATACGCAGTATTTT	CASSRRTGREDTQYF
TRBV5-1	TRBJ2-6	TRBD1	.	TGCGCCAGCAGCTTAGGGGGCGCCACCGGGGCCAACGTCCTGACTTTC	CASSLGGATGANVLTF